This T cell receptor beta chain was captured in a study of CD8 T cells in Susac syndrome. At the level of the study: Patients with Susac syndrome were therapy-naive, treated with corticosteroids, or treated with intravenous immunoglobulin alone when blood was collected. Notes on the study in general: Total CD8+ and CD8+ TEMRA repertoires contained roughly 15 and five Susac-specific public clones, respectively.

Random hexamers were used to reverse transcribe about 0.5 to 1 ug of RNA. The immunoSEQ assay covered 54 Vbeta and 13 Jbeta segments for CDR3. TCRdb processed the immunoSEQ multiplex PCR reads anew with MiXCR; each CDR3 protein has one entry. In the table there are about 82,000 distinct CDR3 sequences, roughly 95% of which are singletons. The authors sequenced TCR beta from blood CD8+ and CD4+ T cells. This CDR3 comprises 16 residues. The V end lost 0 bases, the J end lost 0 bases, and 15 bases lay between the germline ends. Per germline, CDR1 DFQATT and CDR2 SNEGSKA (reference sequence). Turning to this clonotype: What it binds is unknown.

This chain links TRBV20-1 with TRBJ2-7; D is perhaps TRBD1 (6 bases). The sequenced sample was CD8+ T cells from PBMCs. The receptor was isolated from a human donor with Susac syndrome. CDR3 DNA: TGCAGTGCTAGAGATCTAAACAGGGCAACCTCCTACGAGCAGTACTTC. Encoded protein: CSARDLNRATSYEQYF.